These 15 T cell receptor beta chains share one sample of origin, sequenced in a study of shared clonotypes between healthy human individuals. Sequenced by immunoSEQ multiplex PCR; TCRdb stores in-frame clones only, minus some. The sample shows some 2.3 million clones, 90% to 95% of them seen only once. Material for sequencing was naive CD4+ T cells from PBMCs. Indicated subset: CD45RA+ positively selected. All receptors come from a man aged 18 to 30 in good health. Some clones in this sample may be carry-over from other donors' samples.

J is TRBJ2-7 and V is TRBV5-6; TRBD1 agrees at 8 bases. The V segment lost 1 base and the J segment 0 bases; nucleotides outside the gene matches: 3. CDR1 is SGHDT, CDR2 YYEEEE, per germline. This CDR3 contains 15 residues. The CDR3 reads CASSLNTGGSYEQYF. The CDR3 DNA reads as TGTGCCAGCAGCTTGAATACAGGGGGCTCCTACGAGCAGTACTTC.

As DNA, the CDR3 is TGTGCCAGCAGCTTGAGCTTAGGGCGGACAGGAGGCTACACCTTC. As protein: CASSLSLGRTGGYTF. This chain connects TRBV5-6 to TRBJ1-2; 7 positions match TRBD1. The length of the CDR3 is 15 residues. Looked up from germline, CDR1 is SGHDT and CDR2 is YYEEEE. J lost 8 bases, V lost 1 base, and 11 bases had no gene match.

The V gene is TRBV5-4, the J gene TRBJ2-5; tentatively, D is TRBD1 or TRBD2 (6 bases each). Germline lookup yields CDR1 SGHNT and CDR2 YYREEE (reference sequence). The CDR3 has 17 residues. V was shortened by 3 bases and J by 2 bases, with 20 bases between the two germline ends. Here the CDR3 DNA reads TGTGCCAGCAGCTCCCGAAAGGGGGGAATCGGTCAAGAGACCCAGTACTTC. Amino acid sequence: CASSSRKGGIGQETQYF.

This clone was seen a few times. The CDR3 region has the DNA TGCAGCGTTGCCATGGACTTGGCGGCTTTCTTT. It is translated as CSVAMDLAAFF. The genes are TRBV29-1 and TRBJ1-1, with no clear D. The CDR3 runs 11 residues. The V gene lost 4 bases and the J gene lost 11 bases, with 14 bases spanning the gap. Germline V gene lookup returns CDR1 SQVTM and CDR2 ANQGSEA.

As regards this clone: The sample contains more than one DNA sequence encoding this CDR3. The genes are TRBV2 and TRBJ2-2; D gene uncertain. The CDR3 totals 11 residues. Germline CDR1 and CDR2: SNHLY and FYNNEI. V was trimmed by 4 bases and J by 7 bases, leaving 4 bases between them. This CDR3 is CASSVGGELFF. CDR3 bases: TGTGCCAGCAGTGTAGGCGGGGAGCTGTTTTTT.

The V call is TRBV28, the J call TRBJ2-1; tentatively, D is TRBD2 (6 bases). The CDR3 is 16 residues long. The germline gives CDR1 MDHEN, CDR2 SYDVKM. The V gene lost 5 bases and the J gene lost 6 bases, with 20 bases spanning the gap. CDR3 residues: CASSARLVNSLNEQFF. DNA for the CDR3: TGTGCCAGCAGTGCGCGACTAGTAAATAGCCTCAATGAGCAGTTCTTC.

The V gene is TRBV2, the J gene TRBJ2-3; TRBD1 aligns across 9 bases. Germline V gene lookup returns CDR1 SNHLY and CDR2 FYNNEI. After removal of 2 bases from V and 6 bases from J, the junction contained 6 bases not matched to a gene. The CDR3 spans 15 residues. In DNA form, the CDR3 reads TGTGCCAGCAGTGAACCGGGACAGGGTGATGATACGCAGTATTTT. Amino acid sequence: CASSEPGQGDDTQYF.

This chain uses TRBV4-1 with TRBJ2-7, with TRBD2 matching over 12 bases. CDR1 is MGHRA and CDR2 is YSYEKL in the germline V gene. V gave up 9 bases and J gave up 6 bases; unmatched junction bases: 18. The CDR3 is 17 residues long. CDR3 nucleotide sequence: TGCGCCAGACCACTAAACGTGCGACTAGCGGGAGATCTCGAGCAGTACTTC. Translation gives CARPLNVRLAGDLEQYF.

The V call is TRBV5-8, the J call TRBJ2-7; 14 nucleotides match TRBD2. With 9 bases clipped from V and 4 bases from J, the junction kept 9 bases outside the gene matches. CDR1 is SGHTS, CDR2 YDEGEE, per germline. The CDR3 loop spans 15 amino acids. The CDR3 reads CATPSGLAGVYEQYF. The CDR3 DNA is TGTGCCACTCCTTCGGGACTAGCGGGAGTTTACGAGCAGTACTTC.

The chain combines TRBV19 with TRBJ2-2, with TRBD2 identical over 9 bases. CDR3 length equals 15 residues. Germline trimming cut 8 bases from V and 6 bases from J; bases unmatched to any gene: 10. Germline lookup yields CDR1 LNHDA and CDR2 SQIVND (reference sequence). In DNA form, the CDR3 reads TGTGCCAGTTACTCCGGGACTAGCTTCTCCGGGGAGCTGTTTTTT. The encoded protein is CASYSGTSFSGELFF.

The chain uses TRBV4-1 and TRBJ1-2; possibly TRBD1 for D (6 bases). The CDR3 is 15 amino acids. Trimming took off 3 bases at V and 2 bases at J, with 13 bases between the two ends. Germline CDR1 and CDR2: MGHRA and YSYEKL. The CDR3 DNA follows: TGCGCCAGCAGCCACCCCCCGGGGGCAAACTATGGCTACACCTTC. It yields the protein CASSHPPGANYGYTF.

The chain joins TRBV7-8 to TRBJ2-2; 8 positions match TRBD1. The junction had 14 bases not matched to a gene; V was cut back by 5 bases and J by 6 bases. CDR3 length equals 17 residues. CDR1 and CDR2 from the germline V gene are SGHVS and FQNEAQ. The CDR3 loop is CASSLSLVRQGSGELFF. The DNA for the CDR3 is TGTGCCAGCAGCCTTAGTCTTGTGCGACAGGGGTCCGGGGAGCTGTTTTTT.

CDR3 in amino acids: CASSGGLGRASSYEQYF. As DNA, the CDR3 is TGTGCCAGTAGTGGAGGTTTGGGCAGGGCGAGCTCCTACGAGCAGTACTTC. The chain recombines TRBV19 with TRBJ2-7; TRBD1 or TRBD2 may be the D gene (5 bases each). The CDR3 is 17 amino acids. Germline CDR1 is LNHDA and CDR2 is SQIVND (reference sequence). Trimming took off 5 bases at V and 0 bases at J, with 20 bases between the two ends.

The chain carries TRBV29-1 and TRBJ1-2; D not resolved. The CDR3 is 14 residues long. CDR1 SQVTM and CDR2 ANQGSEA come from the germline V gene. V lost 3 bases and J 8 bases, leaving 19 bases between the germline ends. CDR3 residues: CSVDRRLGRKGYTF. The DNA for the CDR3 is TGCAGCGTTGATCGCCGGCTAGGACGAAAAGGCTACACCTTC.

The table lists this clone with a few counts. V is TRBV27 and J is TRBJ1-1, with 7 bases that match TRBD1. J was trimmed by 2 bases and V by 6 bases; bases with no gene match: 9. This CDR3 region has 15 residues. Germline V gives CDR1 MNHEY, CDR2 SMNVEV (reference sequence). The CDR3 DNA reads TGTGCCAGCAGCCTTTATACAGGGGCTAACACTGAAGCTTTCTTT. This encodes CASSLYTGANTEAFF.